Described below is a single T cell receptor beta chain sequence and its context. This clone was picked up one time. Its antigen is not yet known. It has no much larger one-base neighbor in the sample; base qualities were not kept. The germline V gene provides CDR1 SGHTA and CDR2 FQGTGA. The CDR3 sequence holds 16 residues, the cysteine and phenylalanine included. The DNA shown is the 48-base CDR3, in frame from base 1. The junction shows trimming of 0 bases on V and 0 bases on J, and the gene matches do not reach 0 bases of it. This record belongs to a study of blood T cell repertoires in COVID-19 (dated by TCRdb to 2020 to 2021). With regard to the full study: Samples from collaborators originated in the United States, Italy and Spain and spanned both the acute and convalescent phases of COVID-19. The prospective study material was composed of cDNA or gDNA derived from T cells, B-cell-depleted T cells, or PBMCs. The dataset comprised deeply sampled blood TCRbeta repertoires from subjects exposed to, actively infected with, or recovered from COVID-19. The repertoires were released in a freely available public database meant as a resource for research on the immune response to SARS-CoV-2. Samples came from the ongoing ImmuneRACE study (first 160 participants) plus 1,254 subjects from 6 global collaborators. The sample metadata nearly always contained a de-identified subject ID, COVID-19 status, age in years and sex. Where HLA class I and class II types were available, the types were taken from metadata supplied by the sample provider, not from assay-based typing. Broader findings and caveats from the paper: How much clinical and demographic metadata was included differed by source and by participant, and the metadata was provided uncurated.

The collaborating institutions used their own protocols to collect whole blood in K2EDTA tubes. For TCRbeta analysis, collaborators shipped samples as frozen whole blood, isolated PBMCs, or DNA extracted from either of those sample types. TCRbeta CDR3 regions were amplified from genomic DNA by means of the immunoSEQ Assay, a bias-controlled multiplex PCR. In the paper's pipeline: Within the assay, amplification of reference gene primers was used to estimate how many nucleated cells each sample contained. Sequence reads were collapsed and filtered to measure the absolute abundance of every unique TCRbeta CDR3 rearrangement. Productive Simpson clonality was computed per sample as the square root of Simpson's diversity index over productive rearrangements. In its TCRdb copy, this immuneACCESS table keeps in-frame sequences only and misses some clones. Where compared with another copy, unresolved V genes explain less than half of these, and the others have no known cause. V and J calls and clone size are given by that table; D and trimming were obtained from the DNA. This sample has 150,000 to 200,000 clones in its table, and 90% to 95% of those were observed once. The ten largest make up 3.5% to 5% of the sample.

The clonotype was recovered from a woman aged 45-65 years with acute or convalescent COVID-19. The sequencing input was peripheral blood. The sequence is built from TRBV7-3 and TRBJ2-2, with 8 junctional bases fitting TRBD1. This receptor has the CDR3 CASSLTDRANTGELFF. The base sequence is TGTGCCAGCAGCTTAACGGACAGGGCGAACACCGGGGAGCTGTTTTTT.